These 18 T cell receptor beta chains originate from one sample sequenced in a study of Ad26.COV2.S vaccination and SARS-CoV-2 variants. Treatment here: 15 to 20 received Ad26.COV2.S at low or high dose, single or two shots; about 5 received placebo; per-sample allocation not given. At day 63 after the first vaccine or placebo injection, samples were drawn. Measured with immunoSEQ multiplex PCR; TCRdb has only the in-frame clones, and not every one. The repertoire has about 280,000 clones, 70% to 90% of them found once; the top ten carry around 3.5%. Source: peripheral blood, taken in a trial of Ad26.COV2.S vaccine versus placebo. All receptors come from a person aged 18-65 years who received the Ad26.COV2.S COVID-19 vaccine or a placebo.

The chain couples TRBV30 to TRBJ1-2, with D hard to call. Trimming took off 0 bases at V and 1 base at J, with 3 bases between the two ends. The length of the CDR3 is 12 residues. Germline values: CDR1 GTSNPN, CDR2 SVGIG (reference sequence). CDR3 nucleotides: TGTGCCTGGAGTGTGGTTAACTATGGCTACACCTTC. Its translation is CAWSVVNYGYTF.

This rearrangement joins TRBV18 to TRBJ2-1; perhaps TRBD1 as D (6 bases). In germline, CDR1 is KGHSH, CDR2 LQKENI. Trimming took 4 bases from V and 8 from J, leaving 18 bases between them. The CDR3 has 15 residues. For the CDR3, the DNA is TGTGCCAGCTCACGTTACACAGGGATCAACGATGAGCAGTTCTTC. It yields the protein CASSRYTGINDEQFF.

The CDR3 nucleotides read TGTGCCAGCAGCCGTGCTAGCGGGAGATTCAATGAGCAGTTCTTC. Its protein is CASSRASGRFNEQFF. The chain combines TRBV9 with TRBJ2-1, with 10 bases that match TRBD2. Unmatched junction bases numbered 7, after V lost 4 bases and J lost 6 bases. From germline, CDR1 is SGDLS and CDR2 YYNGEE. The CDR3 spans 15 residues.

This rearrangement joins TRBV6-2 or TRBV6-3 to TRBJ2-1; 7 bases fit TRBD1. The CDR3 covers 14 residues. Trimming cost V 5 bases and J 9 bases; bases outside gene matches: 10. Germline loops: CDR1 MNHEY, CDR2 SVGEGT. The CDR3 DNA reads as TGTGCCAGCAGTCGACCAGACAGGGTGAGTGAGCAGTTCTTC. This sequence encodes CASSRPDRVSEQFF.

The chain is built from TRBV5-1 and TRBJ1-2; D is undetermined. Between the trimmed V and J ends, which lost 3 bases and 2 bases, there was a span of 14 bases. The CDR3 spans 15 residues. Germline V gives CDR1 SGHRS, CDR2 YFSETQ. CDR3 DNA sequence: TGCGCCAGCAGCTCCTTAGAGGGAGTAAACTATGGCTACACCTTC. This translates into CASSSLEGVNYGYTF.

The CDR3: CASSDPSSYEQYF. CDR3 bases: TGCGCCAGCAGCGACCCAAGCTCCTACGAGCAGTACTTC. The J gene is TRBJ2-7, the V gene TRBV5-1; D not resolved. The V gene's germline CDR1 is SGHRS and CDR2 YFSETQ. Trimming cost V 4 bases and J 0 bases, with 8 bases left between them. This CDR3 contains 13 residues.

The chain links TRBV20-1 to TRBJ2-5, with D hard to call. The germline V gene has CDR1 DFQATT and CDR2 SNEGSKA (reference sequence). V was clipped by 5 bases and J by 3 bases, with 7 bases between them. CDR3 length equals 11 residues. This chain's CDR3 is CSAADKETQYF. The CDR3 nucleotides read TGCAGTGCTGCCGACAAAGAGACCCAGTACTTC.

The V and J genes are TRBV2 and TRBJ1-1; 8 nucleotides match TRBD1. Germline CDR1 is SNHLY and CDR2 is FYNNEI. The CDR3 spans 13 residues. V dropped 3 bases and J dropped 10; count of bases not matched to a gene: 7. In DNA form, the CDR3 reads TGTGCCAGCAGTGACTCAGGGGGCAGAGGAGCTTTCTTT. It encodes CASSDSGGRGAFF.

The chain links TRBV5-1 to TRBJ2-2, with D possibly being TRBD1 or TRBD2 (6 bases each). Looked up from germline, CDR1 is SGHRS and CDR2 is YFSETQ. This CDR3 comprises 17 residues. Trimming took 8 bases from V and 3 from J, leaving 23 bases between them. The CDR3 is CASVKTGTPGDTGELFF. The CDR3 DNA sequence: TGCGCCAGTGTCAAAACCGGGACACCGGGGGACACCGGGGAGCTGTTTTTT.

The chain is built from TRBV18 and TRBJ2-5, with TRBD1 matching over 7 bases. The CDR3 is 16 residues long. Germline V gene lookup returns CDR1 KGHSH and CDR2 LQKENI. V trimming: 4 bases; J trimming: 0 bases; junction bases outside the gene matches: 8. CDR3 in DNA: TGTGCCAGCTCACGAATCGGAGACAGGGACCAAGAGACCCAGTACTTC. Translated: CASSRIGDRDQETQYF.

The V and J genes are TRBV4-3 and TRBJ1-2; D ambiguous. CDR1 is LGHNA, CDR2 YSLEER, per germline. V dropped 3 bases and J dropped 3 bases, with 8 bases sitting between them. The CDR3 loop spans 13 amino acids. CDR3 protein: CASSQGLDYGYTF. Here the CDR3 DNA reads TGCGCCAGCAGCCAGGGGTTGGACTATGGCTACACCTTC.

This chain links TRBV3-1 (or the pseudogene TRBV3-2) with TRBJ1-5; D remains unclear. This CDR3 is 14 amino acids long. Germline CDR1 LGHDT, CDR2 YNNKEL (reference sequence). V lost 1 base to trimming and J lost 4 bases, with 8 bases between them. This chain's CDR3 is CASSQGPGNQPQHF. Written as DNA, the CDR3 is TGTGCCAGCAGCCAAGGTCCGGGAAATCAGCCCCAGCATTTT.

The CDR3 here is CASSRTDRGLYNEQFF. The DNA of the CDR3 is TGTGCCAGCAGCCGGACAGACAGGGGGCTATACAATGAGCAGTTCTTC. The rearrangement uses TRBV3-1 (or the pseudogene TRBV3-2) and TRBJ2-1, with 10 bases identical to TRBD1. Trimming took 4 bases from V and 4 from J; bases not matched to a gene: 7. This CDR3 region has 16 residues. Germline CDR1 is LGHDT and CDR2 is YNNKEL (reference sequence).

This chain connects TRBV7-9 to TRBJ1-4; 8 bases fit TRBD1. The CDR3 is 14 residues long. CDR1 and CDR2 (germline): SEHNR, FQNEAQ (reference sequence). Trimming at V came to 5 bases and at J to 8 bases, leaving 7 bases not matched to a gene. CDR3 bases: TGTGCCAGCAGCGTACAGGGGGTGGGAGAAAAACTGTTTTTT. Its protein is CASSVQGVGEKLFF.

This chain links TRBV7-3 with TRBJ2-1; TRBD2 matches at 7 bases. Germline-derived CDR1 and CDR2 are SGHTA and FQGTGA. The CDR3 spans 15 residues. V was clipped by 2 bases and J by 4 bases; unmatched bases: 5. Here the CDR3 DNA reads TGTGCCAGCAGCTTATATGGGACTACATACAATGAGCAGTTCTTC. This gives the protein CASSLYGTTYNEQFF. Using reference TRBV7-3 and TRBJ2-1 for the parts outside the CDR3, the full variable domain is GAGVSQTPSNKVTEKGKYVELRCDPISGHTALYWYRQSLGQGPEFLIYFQGTGAADDSGLPNDRFFAVRPEGSVSTLKIQRTERGDSAVYLCASSLYGTTYNEQFFGPGTRLTVL.

The chain carries TRBV7-9 and TRBJ2-2; tentative D call: TRBD2 (5 bases). V dropped 7 bases and J dropped 3 bases, with 12 bases sitting between them. The CDR3 spans 14 residues. Germline V gives CDR1 SEHNR, CDR2 FQNEAQ (reference sequence). For the CDR3, the DNA is TGTGCCAGCAAAGAGCTAGCTGACACCGGGGAGCTGTTTTTT. The encoded protein is CASKELADTGELFF.

The chain employs TRBV19 and TRBJ1-3, with D possibly TRBD1 on 5 matching bases. CDR1 and CDR2 from the germline V gene are LNHDA and SQIVND (reference sequence). The V end was cut by 9 bases, the J end by 0 bases, with 15 bases between. CDR3 length: 15 amino acids. DNA for the CDR3: TGTGCCAGCGAACTCAGGGCGGCCTCTGGAAACACCATATATTTT. Translation gives CASELRAASGNTIYF.

V gene TRBV30 combines with J gene TRBJ2-1; maybe TRBD1 (5 bases). Germline values: CDR1 GTSNPN, CDR2 SVGIG (reference sequence). Trimming cost V 2 bases and J 6 bases, with 11 bases left between them. This CDR3 spans 13 amino acids. The CDR3: CAWSQGRSNEQFF. The CDR3 DNA reads TGTGCCTGGAGTCAGGGTAGGAGCAATGAGCAGTTCTTC.